This TCR beta chain came from a study of post-analysis software for immune sequencing data (dated by TCRdb to the mid-2010s). With regard to the full study: Disease courses on record covered relapsing-remitting, secondary progressive and progressive-relapsing multiple sclerosis, though some patients had no subtype annotation. The patient repertoires were compared against about 10 previously published healthy control repertoires obtained from donors aged roughly 6 to 25 years. A subset of samples was prepared in parallel using single-end sample barcoding, then pooled and co-amplified after Illumina adapter ligation.

Turning to this clonotype: Its antigen is not yet known. No quality values exist for individual bases; no much larger clone is one base distant.

Sequences SGHTA (CDR1) and FQGTGA (CDR2) are obtained from the germline V gene. V lost 5 bases and J lost 1 base; the stretch between them is 19 bases long. The CDR3 has 17 amino acids, counting the end cysteine and phenylalanine. The only DNA kept is the CDR3, 51 bases in frame from the first base. To demonstrate the VDJtools post-analysis software, TCR beta repertoires were profiled from the peripheral blood of about 13 young patients with multiple sclerosis. The multiple sclerosis patients were children and adolescents between 6 and 15 years of age. Overall study outcomes, separate from this receptor: Significantly lower normalized Chao1 diversity was found in multiple sclerosis patients than in controls, suggesting substantial peripheral T-cell clonal expansion. The multiple sclerosis patient group was slightly younger than the control group. Patients showed significantly higher frequencies than controls for roughly 5 TRBV segments, among them TRBV5-6, TRBV5-1 and TRBV20-1. Direct clustering with F measure revealed strong co-clustering of samples prepared in the same batch, which led to a batch-effect correction.

The library relied on PCR. The run used an Illumina HiSeq 2500. Unique molecular identifiers were incorporated into TCR beta cDNA libraries to reduce PCR and sequencing biases. Some 500,000 cDNA molecules were obtained for every 1 to 10 million input T cells, so each molecule roughly corresponded to one T cell. The patient libraries were prepared and sequenced using the same protocol as the earlier healthy control dataset. Within a given batch, samples were prepared together, multiplexed and sequenced on the same HiSeq lane. The authors' analysis ran thus. MIGEC was used to process the raw barcoded reads, and molecular identifier groups with only a single read were discarded before consensus assembly and CDR3 extraction. VDJtools was used for post-analysis of the clonotype tables, and diversity was normalized by down-sampling every dataset to the size of the smallest sample. Repertoire overlap clustering matched CDR3 amino acid but not nucleotide sequences to correct batch-related cross-sample contamination. The public reads were reanalyzed by TCRdb: fastp trimming at Q25, MiXCR alignment, in-frame beta chains only. One record per CDR3 amino acid sequence lists the most common genes and DNA. TCRdb's processing, not the study's, gives the V and J calls here. The sample table lists 750,000 to 950,000 distinct CDR3 sequences, roughly 50% of them with a count of one. The top ten hold over 4% of the sample.

The chain joins TRBV7-3 to TRBJ2-3, with a weak D call of TRBD1 (6 bases match). Sequences were obtained from blood. This TCR came from a girl aged 10-17 years with multiple sclerosis. The CDR3 reads CASSPTLLAGGTDTQYF. At the DNA level, the sequence is TGTGCCAGCAGCCCCACCCTTTTAGCAGGGGGCACAGATACGCAGTATTTT.